This TCR beta chain was obtained from a study of cytomegalovirus exposure and HLA in healthy donors. Study findings and constraints: Many donors carried some public TCRs, although rarity characterized most TCR sequences.

In the case of this clone: Its antigen is not known.

V was pared by 8 bases and J by 1 base, with 6 bases of the junction left unmatched. Germline V lookup: CDR1 MNHEY, CDR2 SVGAGI. CDR3 size: 14 residues. PCR amplification relied on 60 Vbeta primers (plus 13 Jbeta primers). Libraries were prepared by immunoSEQ multiplex PCR; TCRdb keeps only in-frame clonotypes and omits some of them. The sample includes around 67,000 clones, 68% of them seen just once. The chain has TRBV6-5 and TRBJ2-3; TRBD2 matches 7 bases. This TCR was sampled from a woman in her 30s in good health and CMV-seronegative. Source material: PBMCs. Written as DNA, the CDR3 is TGTGCCAGCGGGGGGGGAGGGGGCACAGATACGCAGTATTTT. It translates to CASGGGGGTDTQYF.